This TCR beta chain was sequenced during a study of blood T cells in healthy people across ages. Findings and caveats of the study: The diversity estimates, figures obtained from one million T cells, were considered underestimates. Researchers said unsorted PBMCs prevented a conclusive naive versus antigen-experienced comparison.

On this clonotype: The target antigen is unknown.

V gave up 1 base and J gave up 6 bases, with 16 bases separating them. The CDR3 runs to 15 residues. Germline CDR1 and CDR2: DFQATT and SNEGSKA (reference sequence). Sample-barcoded 5' priming and a J-beta primer mix drove a second PCR of roughly 6 to 12 cycles. TCRdb re-derived calls from the 5' RACE reads in MiXCR, one entry per CDR3 protein. Counted here are approximately 490,000 distinct CDR3 sequences, approximately 25% occurring once; the ten biggest clones make up less than 9%. These data also formed part of another study, on T cells of mothers and their children.

J is TRBJ1-5 and V is TRBV20-1; a weak D match, TRBD1 (5 bases). Sequencing input: blood. The clonotype was recovered from a boy aged 5-17 years in good health. This CDR3 is CSARATKGTGQPQHF. As DNA, the CDR3 is TGCAGTGCTAGAGCCACCAAGGGGACTGGTCAGCCCCAGCATTTT.